Following are 20 T cell receptor beta chains from one sample sequenced in a study of blood T cell repertoires in COVID-19. TCRdb's copy holds only in-frame clones and misses some; the assay was immunoSEQ multiplex PCR. Of about 83,000 clones listed, 86% are singletons. Sample: peripheral blood. The receptors were gathered from a woman of 80 years or more in a cohort sampled during active or convalescent COVID-19.

This clone came up many times. J is TRBJ2-3 and V is TRBV6-5; 7 nucleotides line up with TRBD2. This CDR3 has 13 residues. The junction had 5 bases not matched to a gene; V was cut back by 8 bases and J by 3 bases. CDR1 is MNHEY, CDR2 SVGAGI, per germline. The CDR3 DNA follows: TGTGCCAGCCTTACTAGCGAAACAGATACGCAGTATTTT. Amino acid sequence: CASLTSETDTQYF.

This chain connects TRBV5-8 to TRBJ2-7, with D tentatively TRBD2 (5 bases). CDR1 is SGHTS and CDR2 is YDEGEE in the germline V gene. The CDR3 is 16 residues long. Trimming took 0 bases from V and 5 from J, leaving 18 bases between them. CDR3 DNA sequence: TGTGCCAGCAGCTTGGCCAGGCTAGCCGCTCCGGACGAGCAGTACTTC. It is translated as CASSLARLAAPDEQYF.

The CDR3 region is CASSLWTGESETQYF. CDR3 DNA: TGCGCCAGCAGCTTATGGACAGGGGAATCGGAGACCCAGTACTTC. This chain links TRBV5-1 with TRBJ2-5; the match to TRBD1 covers 9 bases. Germline V gives CDR1 SGHRS, CDR2 YFSETQ. V lost 2 bases, J lost 5 bases, and 7 bases stayed unmatched. The CDR3 runs 15 residues. Drawing the rest from reference TRBV5-1 and TRBJ2-5, the complete variable domain is KAGVTQTPRYLIKTRGQQVTLSCSPISGHRSVSWYQQTPGQGLQFLFEYFSETQRNKGNFPGRFSGRQFSNSRSEMNVSTLELGDSALYLCASSLWTGESETQYFGPGTRLLVL.

The CDR3: CAISHYLGVQETQYF. The CDR3 coding sequence is TGTGCCATCAGCCACTATCTCGGTGTCCAAGAGACCCAGTACTTC. V and J are TRBV10-3 and TRBJ2-5; no clear D. This CDR3 region has 15 residues. Looked up from germline, CDR1 is ENHRY and CDR2 is SYGVKD. The V and J ends lost 6 bases and 1 base respectively, with 15 bases between them.

The chain links TRBV5-1 to TRBJ2-3; TRBD2 agrees at 7 bases. Unmatched junction bases numbered 4, after V lost 5 bases and J lost 1 base. Germline V lookup: CDR1 SGHRS, CDR2 YFSETQ. The CDR3 totals 14 residues. CDR3 amino acids: CASRDTSGTDTQYF. In DNA, the CDR3 is TGCGCCAGCAGGGACACTAGCGGCACAGATACGCAGTATTTT.

With regard to this clone: Other DNA sequences in this specimen translate into the identical CDR3. Here the CDR3 reads CASSRAYEQYF. CDR3 DNA: TGTGCCAGCAGCCGAGCCTACGAGCAGTACTTC. J is TRBJ2-7 and V is TRBV6-5; D gene unclear. This CDR3 spans 11 amino acids. Germline lookup yields CDR1 MNHEY and CDR2 SVGAGI. Trimming took 6 bases from V and 2 from J, leaving 5 bases between them.

The chain combines TRBV27 with TRBJ1-6; 11 bases line up with TRBD1. The CDR3 covers 17 residues. The ends lost 0 bases at V and 10 bases at J; junction bases unmatched: 8. The germline gives CDR1 MNHEY, CDR2 SMNVEV (reference sequence). The DNA of the CDR3 is TGTGCCAGCAGTTTATCGAGGACAGGGGGCTCTGGGTCACCCCTCCACTTT. Encoded protein: CASSLSRTGGSGSPLHF.

The chain carries TRBV2 and TRBJ1-2, with 7 bases fitting TRBD1. The V gene's germline CDR1 is SNHLY and CDR2 FYNNEI. The CDR3 consists of 14 residues. V shed 4 bases, J shed 0 bases, and the junction held 2 bases outside the gene matches. The CDR3 region is CASSVDRANYGYTF. As DNA, the CDR3 is TGTGCCAGCAGTGTTGACAGGGCTAACTATGGCTACACCTTC. Complete variable domain (other parts from reference TRBV2 and TRBJ1-2): EPEVTQTPSHQVTQMGQEVILRCVPISNHLYFYWYRQILGQKVEFLVSFYNNEISEKSEIFDDQFSVERPDGSNFTLKIRSTKLEDSAMYFCASSVDRANYGYTFGSGTRLTVV.

The chain links TRBV2 to TRBJ1-2; D possibly corresponds to TRBD1 (5 bases). The CDR3 length is 14 residues. In germline, CDR1 is SNHLY, CDR2 FYNNEI. V was trimmed by 5 bases and J by 7 bases, leaving 17 bases between them. This chain's CDR3 is CASSRQTELGGYTF. CDR3 DNA sequence: TGTGCCAGCAGTCGCCAGACAGAGCTCGGTGGCTACACCTTC.

The V and J genes are TRBV2 and TRBJ2-2, with 10 nucleotides matching TRBD1. The V gene end was trimmed by 6 bases and the J gene end by 4 bases; junction bases not matched to a gene: 5. The germline V gene has CDR1 SNHLY and CDR2 FYNNEI. CDR3 length equals 15 residues. Here the CDR3 DNA reads TGTGCCAGCAGCGTCGACAGGGGGCCCACCGGGGAGCTGTTTTTT. Amino acids: CASSVDRGPTGELFF.

This sequence joins TRBV5-1 and TRBJ1-1, with D possibly TRBD1 on 6 matching bases. The CDR3 extends over 14 amino acids. With 9 bases removed from V and 0 bases from J, the gap between germline ends came to 15 bases. CDR1 and CDR2 from the germline V gene are SGHRS and YFSETQ. Written as DNA, the CDR3 is TGCGCCACCAAATCAGGGGATCTGAACACTGAAGCTTTCTTT. This translates into CATKSGDLNTEAFF.

The chain couples TRBV2 to TRBJ2-5; 7 bases agree with TRBD1. This CDR3 comprises 14 residues. Germline V lookup: CDR1 SNHLY, CDR2 FYNNEI. V lost 5 bases and J lost 2; bases outside the gene matches: 5. The CDR3 reads CASSYDRVQETQYF. In nucleotides, the CDR3 is TGTGCCAGCAGTTACGACAGGGTGCAAGAGACCCAGTACTTC.

The count of this clone is one. The gene calls are TRBV2 and TRBJ1-3; tentatively, D is TRBD1 (6 bases). The CDR3 is made up of 14 amino acids. Per germline, CDR1 SNHLY and CDR2 FYNNEI. V dropped 2 bases and J dropped 3 bases, with 8 bases sitting between them. Here the CDR3 reads CASSETGIGNTIYF. For the CDR3, the DNA is TGTGCCAGCAGTGAAACAGGGATTGGAAACACCATATATTTT.

The J gene is TRBJ2-2, the V gene TRBV25-1; perhaps TRBD1 as D (8 bases). The CDR3 extends over 15 amino acids. The V gene's germline CDR1 is MGHDK and CDR2 SYGVNS. V gave up 3 bases and J gave up 5 bases, with 13 bases separating them. CDR3 nucleotides: TGTGCCAGCAGTGATACAGGGGGGGTAACCGGGGAGCTGTTTTTT. Its translation is CASSDTGGVTGELFF. The full variable domain, rest sourced from reference TRBV25-1 and TRBJ2-2, is EADIYQTPRYLVIGTGKKITLECSQTMGHDKMYWYQQDPGMELHLIHYSYGVNSTEKGDLSSESTVSRIRTEHFPLTLESARPSHTSQYLCASSDTGGVTGELFFGEGSRLTVL.

The chain carries TRBV12-2 and TRBJ1-4; the table's D gene call, TRBD1, was not cross checked with the DNA. TRBV12-2 is a pseudogene segment. CDR3 length: 14 residues. CDR3 in amino acids: CASHRTGSNEKLFF. The CDR3 DNA reads as TGTGCAAGTCACCGGACAGGGTCGAATGAAAAACTGTTTTTT.

The V gene is TRBV20-1, the J gene TRBJ1-1, with D hard to call. V was clipped by 5 bases and J by 11 bases, with 9 bases between them. Germline values: CDR1 DFQATT, CDR2 SNEGSKA (reference sequence). The CDR3 is 9 amino acids. CDR3 coding DNA: TGCAGTGCTTCCCCGGGGGCTTTCTTT. It is translated as CSASPGAFF.

This clone was seen a few times. The chain is built from TRBV11-3 and TRBJ2-1; 11 nucleotides match TRBD2. CDR1 SGHNT and CDR2 YENEEA come from the germline V gene. This CDR3 is built from 17 residues. V lost 0 bases, J lost 4 bases, and 5 bases stayed unmatched. Here the CDR3 reads CASSLDYTSGSYNEQFF. CDR3 nucleotides: TGTGCCAGCAGCTTAGACTACACTAGCGGGAGTTACAATGAGCAGTTCTTC.

This chain uses TRBV19 with TRBJ2-1; 10 nucleotides match TRBD2. Germline assignment: CDR1 LNHDA and CDR2 SQIVND (reference sequence). Unmatched junction bases numbered 17, after V lost 4 bases and J lost 8 bases. The CDR3 has 18 residues. The CDR3 reads CASSKDGPSGRALDEQFF. In nucleotides, the CDR3 is TGTGCCAGTAGTAAAGATGGGCCAAGCGGGAGGGCCCTCGATGAGCAGTTCTTC.

The chain combines TRBV12-3 or TRBV12-4 with TRBJ2-7, with D possibly matching TRBD1 (6 bases). V was clipped by 5 bases and J by 7 bases, with 12 bases between them. This CDR3 spans 12 amino acids. The CDR3 DNA follows: TGTGCCAGCAGTAAGACAGGAATAGAGCAGTACGTC. Residues: CASSKTGIEQYV.

The V and J genes are TRBV6-4 and TRBJ1-6; 8 bases fit TRBD1. The germline gives CDR1 MRHNA, CDR2 SNTAGT. This CDR3 is 14 amino acids long. Unmatched junction bases numbered 6, after V lost 4 bases and J lost 10 bases. CDR3 residues: CASSAAGGPSPLHF. In nucleotides, the CDR3 is TGTGCCAGCAGTGCCGCAGGGGGCCCCTCACCCCTCCACTTT.